This T cell receptor beta chain was recorded in a study of cytomegalovirus exposure and HLA in healthy donors. Findings and caveats of the study: The investigators catalogued 164 TCR beta chains as cytomegalovirus-associated. Versus the approximately 700-donor mean, an Asian-associated ancestry cluster reportedly showed fewer N-insertions in a later analysis. Data from an earlier analysis indicated that most TCR beta V segments were productive either about 87% or about 30% of the time.

All donors participated as healthy donors of bone marrow. This PCR relied on a set of 60 Vbeta primers and 13 Jbeta primers. Using immunoSEQ multiplex PCR, the repertoire was profiled, and TCRdb retains in-frame clones only, with some absent. The sample comprises 150,000 to 200,000 clones, 60% to 80% of which are singletons, and 13% to 15% rests with the top ten. V trimming: 4 bases; J trimming: 5 bases; junction bases outside the gene matches: 0. CDR1 is MNHEY, CDR2 SVGAGI, per germline. The CDR3 has 12 amino acids. As to this clone: Its target is unknown.

This TCR was sampled from a middle-aged woman in good health and CMV-seronegative. Source material: PBMCs. V is TRBV6-5 and J is TRBJ2-5; 8 bases match TRBD1. In DNA form, the CDR3 reads TGTGCCAGCAGTTGGACAGGGGAGACCCAGTACTTC. It translates to CASSWTGETQYF.